The next 5 T cell receptor beta chains were all read from a single sample in a study of human T cells and chemical hapten exposure. Someone pulled total RNA out of unfractionated whole blood. For the library, individual cDNA molecules each received unique molecular identifiers. TCRdb analysed the reads with MiXCR anew, one entry per CDR3 protein. The sample shows 95,000 to 150,000 distinct CDR3 sequences, over 7.5% of them seen only once. What was sequenced was whole blood. All receptors derive from a human donor in good health. Some clones in this sample may be carry-over from other donors' samples.

This chain links TRBV29-1 with TRBJ2-5; TRBD2 aligns across 7 bases. The length of the CDR3 is 16 residues. Germline CDR1 SQVTM, CDR2 ANQGSEA. V lost 0 bases to trimming and J lost 2 bases; unmatched junction nucleotides: 9. CDR3: CSVEDLLAESQETQYF. In DNA form, the CDR3 reads TGCAGCGTTGAAGATCTCCTAGCGGAGTCACAAGAGACCCAGTACTTC.

This clonotype occurred a few times. At one of its ends the junction is not consistent with the germline gene, which may arise from a read error. The V call is TRBV20-1, the J call TRBJ2-7; TRBD2 matches 8 bases. CDR1 and CDR2 from the germline V gene are DFQATT and SNEGSKA (reference sequence). The CDR3 is 13 amino acids. The CDR3 DNA is TGCAGTGTTAGACCGGGACTAGACTACGAGCAGTACTTC. Encoded protein: CSVRPGLDYEQYF.

This chain joins TRBV5-6 and TRBJ2-7; TRBD1 is a possible D gene (6 bases). CDR1 is SGHDT and CDR2 is YYEEEE in the germline V gene. V was pared by 0 bases and J by 3 bases, with 16 bases between. The length of the CDR3 is 16 residues. The CDR3: CASSLGAGVEGYEQYF. In nucleotides, the CDR3 is TGTGCCAGCAGCTTGGGGGCAGGGGTTGAGGGCTACGAGCAGTACTTC.

Ten or more counts support this clonotype. The J gene is TRBJ1-4, the V gene TRBV12-3 or TRBV12-4; tentative D call: TRBD1 (5 bases). V lost 7 bases, J lost 7 bases, and 19 bases lay in between. CDR3 length: 15 residues. CDR3 DNA sequence: TGTGCCAGCACCACCAGGGCCGGGCGGGGTGAAAAACTGTTTTTT. Translated, it gives CASTTRAGRGEKLFF.

The table lists this clonotype with many counts. The rearrangement joins TRBV6-6 to TRBJ1-2; D might be TRBD1 (5 bases). V gave up 7 bases and J gave up 0 bases, with 12 bases separating them. In germline, CDR1 is MNHNY, CDR2 SVGAGI (reference sequence). The CDR3 has 14 residues. CDR3 region: CASKRRGPNYGYTF. CDR3 in DNA: TGTGCCAGCAAACGACGGGGACCTAACTATGGCTACACCTTC.